This TCR beta chain originates from a study of shared clonotypes between healthy human individuals. CD45RO-negative, CCR7-selected cells formed the naive CD8 fraction, which excluded terminally differentiated effector memory CD45RA+ cells. CDR1 SGHTA and CDR2 FQGNSA come from the germline V gene. Trimming pared 4 bases from V and 1 base from J, leaving 13 bases between. The CDR3 runs 15 residues. 200 to 250 ng DNA, 30,000 or so T cell genomes, went into each sorted-subset replicate PCR. Produced via immunoSEQ multiplex PCR; TCRdb's table is partial and in-frame only. The sample lists about 2.1 million clones, 90% to 95% seen once, with about 1.8% in the top ten.

This TCR came from a man aged 18-30 years in good health. Some clones in this sample may be carry-over from other donors' samples. This chain links TRBV7-2 with TRBJ2-5, with a tentative D call TRBD2 (7 bases). The sample comprised naive CD8+ T cells from PBMCs. The CDR3 loop reads CASSSPAGAQETQYF. For the CDR3, the DNA is TGTGCCAGCAGCTCCCCCGCGGGGGCCCAAGAGACCCAGTACTTC.